The 24 T cell receptor beta chains below all came from one sample that was sequenced in a study of persistence of HIV-infected CD4 T cells. An overlapping HIV-1 Gag peptide pool stimulated these cells at roughly 1 ug/peptide/mL. Sorted nonresponding memory CD4+ T cells were CD40L-negative, CD69-negative, CD45RO-high. Sequencing used immunoSEQ version 4 in survey mode. This table comes from immunoSEQ multiplex PCR, and its TCRdb copy is limited to in-frame clones, with some not included. Seen here are over 40,000 clones, around 78% observed once, and the top ten hold 12% to 15%. For these TCRs, the target antigens are not known. The specimen was CD4+ T cells sorted from PBMCs after approximately 19-hour stimulation, collected from a patient who received antiretroviral therapy. All receptors derive from an adult man with HIV who was CMV-seropositive.

The rearrangement links TRBV4-2 to TRBJ1-2; 11 bases are shared with TRBD1. V lost 0 bases and J lost 4; bases outside the gene matches: 4. The CDR3 contains 16 residues. Looked up from germline, CDR1 is LGHNA and CDR2 is YNFKEQ. The CDR3 DNA is TGTGCCAGCAGCCAAGATTCCGGACAGGGGGCCTATGGCTACACCTTC. Its translation: CASSQDSGQGAYGYTF.

The rearrangement joins TRBV5-4 to TRBJ2-1, with 8 nucleotides matching TRBD2. Germline values: CDR1 SGHNT, CDR2 YYREEE (reference sequence). Germline trimming cut 1 base from V and 7 bases from J; bases unmatched to any gene: 4. There are 14 residues in the CDR3. The CDR3, as DNA: TGTGCCAGCAGCTTGAGCGGGGGCGTAAATGAGCAGTTCTTC. Its translation: CASSLSGGVNEQFF.

This clone has a handful of counts. V is TRBV28 and J is TRBJ2-5; a possible D gene is TRBD2 (5 bases). CDR3 size: 13 residues. Trimming removed 7 bases at V and 1 base at J, with 10 bases between. Germline V lookup: CDR1 MDHEN, CDR2 SYDVKM. The CDR3 DNA reads as TGTGCCAGCAAGCCGGCGGGCCAAGAGACCCAGTACTTC. Translating it yields CASKPAGQETQYF.

The chain employs TRBV11-2 and TRBJ2-3; D gene unclear. Germline assignment: CDR1 SGHAT and CDR2 FQNNGV. V lost 0 bases, J lost 10 bases, and 14 bases lay in between. This CDR3 region has 14 residues. The DNA of the CDR3 is TGTGCCAGCAGCTTAGATTTTGGCCCTGGGGCGCAGTATTTT. Translated, it gives CASSLDFGPGAQYF.

V usage is TRBV29-1 and J usage is TRBJ1-1; 7 bases agree with TRBD1. CDR1 and CDR2 from the germline V gene are SQVTM and ANQGSEA. The V and J ends lost 4 bases and 5 bases, in that order; junction bases with no gene match: 13. This CDR3 contains 15 residues. The CDR3 region is CSVGQQGVGGTEAFF. CDR3 bases: TGCAGCGTTGGGCAGCAGGGGGTTGGGGGAACTGAAGCTTTCTTT.

The chain carries TRBV18 and TRBJ2-6; 7 bases are a match to TRBD1. The CDR3 is 18 residues long. Germline V gene lookup returns CDR1 KGHSH and CDR2 LQKENI. The V gene end was trimmed by 0 bases and the J gene end by 0 bases; junction bases not matched to a gene: 5. The CDR3 DNA follows: TGTGCCAGCTCACCACCGAAGACAGGGATCTCTGGGGCCAACGTCCTGACTTTC. It specifies CASSPPKTGISGANVLTF. The variable domain in full, completed from reference TRBV18 and TRBJ2-6, reads NAGVMQNPRHLVRRRGQEARLRCSPMKGHSHVYWYRQLPEEGLKFMVYLQKENIIDESGMPKERFSAEFPKEGPSILRIQQVVRGDSAAYFCASSPPKTGISGANVLTFGAGSRLTVL.

The sample holds one count of this clone. The chain couples TRBV30 to TRBJ2-7; possibly TRBD2 for D (6 bases). CDR1 is GTSNPN, CDR2 SVGIG, per germline (reference sequence). V lost 2 bases and J lost 4, with 12 bases in between. The CDR3 totals 13 residues. The CDR3 DNA follows: TGTGCCTGGAGTTCGATGGGGGGATACGAGCAGTACTTC. It translates to CAWSSMGGYEQYF.

This clone was counted between two and nine times. This chain connects TRBV5-4 to TRBJ1-4; D unclear. Germline loops: CDR1 SGHNT, CDR2 YYREEE (reference sequence). The CDR3 sequence is 15 residues long. V was trimmed by 0 bases and J by 5 bases, leaving 11 bases between them. CDR3 sequence (DNA): TGTGCCAGCAGCTTGGGCTGGGCCGGAAATGAAAAACTGTTTTTT. Translating it yields CASSLGWAGNEKLFF. The full variable domain, its missing parts supplied by reference TRBV5-4 and TRBJ1-4, is ETGVTQSPTHLIKTRGQQVTLRCSSQSGHNTVSWYQQALGQGPQFIFQYYREEENGRGNFPPRFSGLQFPNYSSELNVNALELDDSALYLCASSLGWAGNEKLFFGSGTQLSVL.

CDR3 sequence (DNA): TGCAGTGCTAGTAATAGCGGGGGCACAGATACGCAGTATTTT. The encoded protein is CSASNSGGTDTQYF. The chain has TRBV20-1 and TRBJ2-3; 8 bases align to TRBD2. The CDR3 totals 14 residues. Germline loops: CDR1 DFQATT, CDR2 SNEGSKA (reference sequence). V lost 3 bases and J lost 1; bases outside the gene matches: 3.

V usage is TRBV11-3 and J usage is TRBJ2-3; 8 bases align to TRBD2. Germline values: CDR1 SGHNT, CDR2 YENEEA. V lost 1 base and J lost 4; bases outside the gene matches: 1. The CDR3 is 14 residues long. The CDR3 nucleotides are TGTGCCAGCAGCTTAGCAGCGGGGGCAGATACGCAGTATTTT. Translated: CASSLAAGADTQYF. The whole variable domain, remainder taken from reference TRBV11-3 and TRBJ2-3, is EAGVVQSPRYKIIEKKQPVAFWCNPISGHNTLYWYLQNLGQGPELLIRYENEEAVDDSQLPKDRFSAERLKGVDSTLKIQPAELGDSAVYLCASSLAAGADTQYFGPGTRLTVL.

The V call is TRBV4-3, the J call TRBJ2-1; TRBD2 matches 13 bases. This CDR3 has 17 amino acids. V gave up 3 bases and J gave up 8 bases; unmatched junction bases: 10. CDR1 is LGHNA and CDR2 is YSLEER in the germline V gene. The DNA of the CDR3 is TGCGCCAGCAGCCATAAGATTTCGACTAGCGGGAGGTATGAGCAGTTCTTC. Translating it yields CASSHKISTSGRYEQFF.

The genes are TRBV4-2 and TRBJ1-1, with D perhaps matching TRBD1 (5 bases). V lost 0 bases, J lost 0 bases, and 11 bases lay in between. This CDR3 comprises 16 residues. Germline CDR1 reads LGHNA; CDR2 reads YNFKEQ. As DNA, the CDR3 is TGTGCCAGCAGCCAAGATGCAGGGTTAATGAACACTGAAGCTTTCTTT. Translation: CASSQDAGLMNTEAFF.

This chain connects TRBV10-3 to TRBJ2-1; D is unresolved. The CDR3 covers 12 residues. The germline V gene has CDR1 ENHRY and CDR2 SYGVKD. V dropped 4 bases and J dropped 7 bases, with 8 bases sitting between them. CDR3 nucleotides: TGTGCCATCAGTGTTGAAAAAAATGAGCAGTTCTTC. Translating it yields CAISVEKNEQFF.

V and J are TRBV27 and TRBJ2-1; D is ambiguous. Germline assignment: CDR1 MNHEY and CDR2 SMNVEV (reference sequence). V gave up 4 bases and J gave up 0 bases, with 28 bases separating them. This CDR3 is built from 21 residues. DNA of the CDR3: TGTGCCAGCAGTTCGGGTTCATCAAAGTTCTTGCTCTCCGGCTCCTACAATGAGCAGTTCTTC. Translated: CASSSGSSKFLLSGSYNEQFF.

The J gene is TRBJ2-7, the V gene TRBV28; D might be TRBD1 (6 bases). The V gene's germline CDR1 is MDHEN and CDR2 SYDVKM. This CDR3 has 14 amino acids. V was clipped by 3 bases and J by 4 bases, with 13 bases between them. Here the CDR3 DNA reads TGTGCCAGCAGTTTCGACAGGAACGGATACGAGCAGTACTTC. Translation gives CASSFDRNGYEQYF.

The chain combines TRBV18 with TRBJ1-2; a weak D match, TRBD1 (5 bases). The CDR3 extends over 16 amino acids. Germline CDR1 is KGHSH and CDR2 is LQKENI. Trimming shortened V by 3 bases and J by 5 bases, and 19 bases separated the two germline ends. CDR3 sequence reads: CASSPTDTNSGYGYTF. The CDR3 DNA reads TGTGCCAGCTCACCTACGGACACCAACTCAGGTTATGGCTACACCTTC.

The chain uses TRBV19 and TRBJ1-5, with TRBD1 as a possible D gene (5 bases). V gave up 10 bases and J gave up 3 bases, with 16 bases separating them. This CDR3 has 14 residues. Germline V CDR1 and CDR2: LNHDA, SQIVND (reference sequence). The CDR3 reads CATSGTANNQPQHF. The CDR3 DNA is TGTGCCACCTCCGGGACGGCCAACAATCAGCCCCAGCATTTT.

The chain combines TRBV7-9 with TRBJ2-7, with D possibly being TRBD1 (6 bases). Trimming left V 5 bases short and J 2 bases short, with 13 bases between. This CDR3 region has 14 residues. Germline CDR1 is SEHNR and CDR2 is FQNEAQ (reference sequence). The CDR3 spells CASSPRTAPYEQYF. In DNA, the CDR3 is TGTGCCAGCAGCCCACGGACAGCCCCCTACGAGCAGTACTTC.

This sequence joins TRBV5-1 and TRBJ1-4; D is unresolved. The germline V gene has CDR1 SGHRS and CDR2 YFSETQ. This CDR3 contains 17 residues. Deletions cut 1 base from V and 3 bases from J, with 16 bases between. CDR3 sequence (DNA): TGCGCCAGCAGCTTGTCAAGTAGCGGGCGGTCTAATGAAAAACTGTTTTTT. It encodes CASSLSSSGRSNEKLFF. Filled out from reference TRBV5-1 and TRBJ1-4, the complete variable domain reads KAGVTQTPRYLIKTRGQQVTLSCSPISGHRSVSWYQQTPGQGLQFLFEYFSETQRNKGNFPGRFSGRQFSNSRSEMNVSTLELGDSALYLCASSLSSSGRSNEKLFFGSGTQLSVL.

The chain employs TRBV6-5 and TRBJ1-1, with 9 nucleotides matching TRBD1. The CDR3 loop spans 15 amino acids. With V trimmed by 8 bases and J by 1 base, 8 bases remained unmatched. The germline CDR1 and CDR2 sequences are MNHEY and SVGAGI. The CDR3 loop reads CASPDRGHRNTEAFF. Here the CDR3 DNA reads TGTGCCAGCCCGGACAGGGGTCATAGGAACACTGAAGCTTTCTTT.

This clone was recorded only once. The rearrangement uses TRBV12-3 or TRBV12-4 and TRBJ1-2; D gene unclear. This CDR3 has 12 amino acids. V lost 3 bases, J lost 2 bases, and 4 bases lay in between. The CDR3 spells CASSFNNYGYTF. The CDR3 coding sequence is TGTGCCAGCAGTTTTAACAACTATGGCTACACCTTC.

This clone was recorded a few times. The chain links TRBV20-1 to TRBJ2-7; D remains ambiguous. Trimming cost V 3 bases and J 2 bases, with 2 bases left between them. Germline-derived CDR1 and CDR2 are DFQATT and SNEGSKA (reference sequence). The CDR3 spans 10 residues. CDR3 in DNA: TGCAGTGCTAGTACCTACGAGCAGTACTTC. Amino acids: CSASTYEQYF.

The chain couples TRBV7-9 to TRBJ2-1; TRBD2 agrees at 13 bases. Germline CDR1 is SEHNR and CDR2 is FQNEAQ (reference sequence). V dropped 3 bases and J dropped 4; count of bases not matched to a gene: 3. This CDR3 is built from 16 residues. This CDR3 reads CASSFSTSGGYNEQFF. The CDR3 DNA reads TGTGCCAGCAGCTTCTCGACTAGCGGGGGGTACAATGAGCAGTTCTTC.

This chain uses TRBV7-2 with TRBJ1-4; D is unresolved. With 5 bases removed from V and 4 bases from J, the gap between germline ends came to 11 bases. The CDR3 loop spans 14 amino acids. From germline, CDR1 is SGHTA and CDR2 FQGNSA. CDR3 sequence (DNA): TGTGCCAGCAGCCTACATAACTTTAATGAAAAACTGTTTTTT. Amino acid sequence: CASSLHNFNEKLFF.